The T cell receptor (beta chain) under discussion was sequenced for a study of CD8 T cells in ankylosing spondylitis. Comments on this clonotype: Its antigen is not known.

TCRdb reprocessed the 5' RACE reads via MiXCR and lists one record per CDR3 protein. The sample yields some 840,000 distinct CDR3 sequences, approximately 10% seen once. Study-level points and caveats: One TCR beta motif, made up of seven to nine highly homologous variants, appeared characteristic of ankylosing spondylitis blood.

CDR1 SNHLY and CDR2 FYNNEI come from the germline V gene. The CDR3 has 15 amino acids. After removal of 4 bases from V and 6 bases from J, the junction contained 6 bases not matched to a gene. V gene TRBV2 combines with J gene TRBJ1-5; 10 bases agree with TRBD1. Sequences were obtained from blood, either unsorted or a sorted T cell fraction (not recorded which). The TCR originated in a male donor with ankylosing spondylitis. The CDR3 protein is CASSVETGGIQPQHF. As DNA, the CDR3 is TGTGCCAGCAGTGTGGAGACAGGGGGCATTCAGCCCCAGCATTTT.